Sequencing of this TCR beta chain was carried out in a study of blood T cells in healthy people across ages. Using a J-beta primer mix together with a sample-barcoded 5' primer, a second PCR was run for roughly 6 to 12 cycles. The yield of each sample was at least 3 million CDR3-containing paired-end reads. TCRdb reprocessed the 5' RACE reads via MiXCR and lists one record per CDR3 protein. The table includes 920,000 or so distinct CDR3 sequences, around 45% detected once. Study results and limitations: More naive CD4+ cells and higher diversity marked long-lived donors relative to aged donors. In the absence of known donor CMV status, changes in expanded clonotypes were possibly confounded.

Total RNA was isolated from each sample in quantities of at least 6 micrograms. This clonotype was observed a few times. Its target is not known. This receptor was identified in a woman aged 55 to 70 in good health. Sequences were obtained from blood.

The CDR3 protein is CASSLSVRDTQYF. The CDR3 DNA reads TGTGCCAGCAGTTTATCGGTGAGGGATACGCAGTATTTT. The genes are TRBV27 and TRBJ2-3, with unresolved D. The ends were cut back, 0 bases at V and 6 bases at J, with 7 bases in the middle. The CDR3 loop spans 13 amino acids. Germline V gene lookup returns CDR1 MNHEY and CDR2 SMNVEV (reference sequence).